Each of the 6 T cell receptor beta chains below was sequenced from the same sample in a study of cytotoxic CD8 clonotypes in ibrutinib-treated CLL. Profiled with immunoSEQ multiplex PCR; TCRdb holds only in-frame clones, not every one. Here the sample spans some 200,000 clones, around 70% being singletons. The input for sequencing was PBMCs, taken after 12 months of ibrutinib treatment. Every receptor here comes from a human donor with chronic lymphocytic leukemia.

The chain recombines TRBV4-1 with TRBJ1-2; D ambiguous. V lost 1 base to trimming and J lost 1 base, with 10 bases between them. The germline V gene encodes CDR1 MGHRA and CDR2 YSYEKL. There are 15 residues in the CDR3. Here the CDR3 DNA reads TGCGCCAGCAGCCAAGCTTCAGGTCTTAACTATGGCTACACCTTC. Protein sequence: CASSQASGLNYGYTF.

The V and J genes are TRBV5-1 and TRBJ1-4; weak D call: TRBD1 (6 bases). The CDR3 consists of 15 residues. The germline V and J ends were trimmed by 2 bases and 5 bases, with 13 bases remaining between them. Germline loops: CDR1 SGHRS, CDR2 YFSETQ. CDR3 sequence reads: CASSFRQASNEKLFF. The DNA for the CDR3 is TGCGCCAGCAGCTTCCGACAGGCCTCGAATGAAAAACTGTTTTTT.

The chain combines TRBV7-2 with TRBJ1-4; perhaps TRBD1 as D (6 bases). Between the trimmed V and J ends, which lost 5 bases and 10 bases, there was a span of 20 bases. The CDR3 contains 15 residues. The germline V gene has CDR1 SGHTA and CDR2 FQGNSA. The CDR3 nucleotides are TGTGCCAGCAGCCCGCCTGGGGGCGGGGGAGGAAAACTGTTTTTT. Translated: CASSPPGGGGGKLFF.

This sequence joins TRBV6-6 and TRBJ2-3, with 11 nucleotides matching TRBD2. Per germline, CDR1 MNHNY and CDR2 SVGAGI (reference sequence). This CDR3 has 15 amino acids. J gave up 4 bases and V 6 bases, and 6 bases lay outside the gene matches. CDR3 in amino acids: CASRSSGRAADTQYF. DNA of the CDR3: TGTGCCAGCAGAAGTAGCGGGAGGGCCGCAGATACGCAGTATTTT.

This clone was seen only once. This chain links TRBV4-1 with TRBJ1-1; D perhaps matches TRBD1 (6 bases). Germline CDR1 and CDR2: MGHRA and YSYEKL. The germline V and J ends were trimmed by 5 bases and 6 bases, with 10 bases remaining between them. The CDR3 sequence is 12 residues long. DNA for the CDR3: TGCGCCAGCAGCAAGACAGGTGCTGAAGCTTTCTTT. It specifies CASSKTGAEAFF.

The gene calls are TRBV25-1 and TRBJ2-7; tentatively, D is TRBD1 or TRBD2 (5 bases each). There are 17 residues in the CDR3. V lost 4 bases to trimming and J lost 5 bases, with 24 bases between them. From germline, CDR1 is MGHDK and CDR2 SYGVNS. CDR3 protein: CASSVFRDAQRDHEQYF. CDR3 nucleotides: TGTGCCAGCAGTGTATTCCGGGACGCCCAAAGGGACCACGAGCAGTACTTC.